Reported below is one T cell receptor (beta chain). The sample comes from a study of T cell responses to AZD1222 COVID-19 vaccine. Deletions cut 1 base from V and 1 base from J, with 1 base between. Germline CDR1 MNHEY, CDR2 SVGAGI. The CDR3 totals 12 residues. Profiled with immunoSEQ multiplex PCR; TCRdb holds only in-frame clones, not every one. This table holds tens of thousands of clones, 70% to 90% found once. Material: peripheral blood, obtained 28 days after the second AZD1222 dose. The chain joins TRBV6-5 to TRBJ1-1; D not resolved. The clonotype originates from an adult who received the AZD1222 COVID-19 vaccine. The CDR3: CASSYWNTEAFF. In DNA form, the CDR3 reads TGTGCCAGCAGTTACTGGAACACTGAAGCTTTCTTT.